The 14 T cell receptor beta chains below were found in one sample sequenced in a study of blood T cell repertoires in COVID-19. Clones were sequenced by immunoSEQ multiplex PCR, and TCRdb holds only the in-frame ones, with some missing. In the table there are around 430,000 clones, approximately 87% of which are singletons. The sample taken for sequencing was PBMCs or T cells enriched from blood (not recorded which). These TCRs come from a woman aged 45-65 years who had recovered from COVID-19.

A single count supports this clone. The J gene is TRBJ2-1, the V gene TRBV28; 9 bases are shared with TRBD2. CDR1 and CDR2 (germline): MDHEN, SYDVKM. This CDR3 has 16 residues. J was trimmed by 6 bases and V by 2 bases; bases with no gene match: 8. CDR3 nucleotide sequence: TGTGCCAGCAGTTTAGGCGGGGGGGCACCCGCCAATGAGCAGTTCTTC. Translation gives CASSLGGGAPANEQFF.

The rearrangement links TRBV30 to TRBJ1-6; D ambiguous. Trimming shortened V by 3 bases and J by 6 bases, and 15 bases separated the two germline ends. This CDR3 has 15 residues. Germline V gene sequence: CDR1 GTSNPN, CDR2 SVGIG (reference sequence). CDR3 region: CAWRVTSFGNSPLHF. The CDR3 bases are TGTGCCTGGAGAGTGACATCTTTTGGTAATTCACCCCTCCACTTT.

CDR3 region: CASSIGGNNSPLHF. CDR3 coding DNA: TGTGCCAGTAGTATAGGCGGGAATAATTCACCCCTCCACTTT. V is TRBV19 and J is TRBJ1-6; no definite D call. This CDR3 has 14 residues. Trimming cost V 1 base and J 5 bases, with 6 bases left between them. Germline values: CDR1 LNHDA, CDR2 SQIVND (reference sequence).

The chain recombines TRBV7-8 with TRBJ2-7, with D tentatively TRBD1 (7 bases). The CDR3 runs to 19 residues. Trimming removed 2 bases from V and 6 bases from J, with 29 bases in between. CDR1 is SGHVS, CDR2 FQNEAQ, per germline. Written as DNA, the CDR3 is TGTGCCAGCAGCTTATTGCGGGACAGTTTGAGGTCCATCCCCGGCGAGCAGTACTTC. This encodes CASSLLRDSLRSIPGEQYF.

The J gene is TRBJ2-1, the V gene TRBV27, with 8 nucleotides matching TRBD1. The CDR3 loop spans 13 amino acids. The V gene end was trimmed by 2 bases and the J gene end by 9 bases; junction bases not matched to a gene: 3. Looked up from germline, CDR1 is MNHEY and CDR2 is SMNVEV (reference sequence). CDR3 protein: CASSLQGAGEQFF. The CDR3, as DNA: TGTGCCAGCAGTTTACAGGGGGCAGGTGAGCAGTTCTTC.

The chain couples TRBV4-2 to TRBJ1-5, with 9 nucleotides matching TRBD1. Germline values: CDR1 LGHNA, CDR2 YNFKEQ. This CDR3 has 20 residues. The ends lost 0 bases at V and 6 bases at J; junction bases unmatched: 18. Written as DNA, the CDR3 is TGTGCCAGCAGCCAAGATCCCGCCACCGGGACAGGGAATCGGGCTCAGCCCCAGCATTTT. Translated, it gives CASSQDPATGTGNRAQPQHF.

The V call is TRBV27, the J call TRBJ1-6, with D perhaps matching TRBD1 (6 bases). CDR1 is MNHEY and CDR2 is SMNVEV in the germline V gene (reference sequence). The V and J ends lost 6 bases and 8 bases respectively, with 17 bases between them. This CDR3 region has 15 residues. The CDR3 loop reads CASRSGVWVDSPLHF. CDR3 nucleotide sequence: TGTGCCAGCAGATCAGGGGTTTGGGTGGATTCACCCCTCCACTTT.

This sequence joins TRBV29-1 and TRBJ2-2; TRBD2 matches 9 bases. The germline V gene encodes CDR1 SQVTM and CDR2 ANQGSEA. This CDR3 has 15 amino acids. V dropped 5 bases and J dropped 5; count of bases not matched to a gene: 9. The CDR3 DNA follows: TGCAGCGTTCGGTCTTCTAGCGGGGAAACCGGGGAGCTGTTTTTT. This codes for CSVRSSSGETGELFF.

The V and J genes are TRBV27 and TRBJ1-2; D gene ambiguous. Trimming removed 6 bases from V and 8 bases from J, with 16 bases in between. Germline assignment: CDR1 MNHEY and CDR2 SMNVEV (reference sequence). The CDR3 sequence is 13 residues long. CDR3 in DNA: TGTGCCAGCAGCCCGACATCGGCAGGCGGCTACACCTTC. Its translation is CASSPTSAGGYTF.

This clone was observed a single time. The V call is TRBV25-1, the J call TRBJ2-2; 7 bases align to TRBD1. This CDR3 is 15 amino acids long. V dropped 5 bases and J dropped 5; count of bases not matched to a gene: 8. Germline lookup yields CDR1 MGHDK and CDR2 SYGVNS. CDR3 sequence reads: CASSFRQGWTGELFF. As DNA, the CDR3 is TGTGCCAGCAGTTTCCGACAGGGATGGACCGGGGAGCTGTTTTTT.

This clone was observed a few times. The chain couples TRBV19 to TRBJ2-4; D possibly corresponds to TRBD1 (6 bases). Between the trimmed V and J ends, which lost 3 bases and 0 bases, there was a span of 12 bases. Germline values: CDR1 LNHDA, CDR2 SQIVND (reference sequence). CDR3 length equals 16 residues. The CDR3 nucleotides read TGTGCCAGTAGTATGGGACATTCAGGAGCCAAAAACATTCAGTACTTC. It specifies CASSMGHSGAKNIQYF. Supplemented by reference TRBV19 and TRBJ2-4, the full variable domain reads DGGITQSPKYLFRKEGQNVTLSCEQNLNHDAMYWYRQDPGQGLRLIYYSQIVNDFQKGDIAEGYSVSREKKESFPLTVTSAQKNPTAFYLCASSMGHSGAKNIQYFGAGTRLSVL.

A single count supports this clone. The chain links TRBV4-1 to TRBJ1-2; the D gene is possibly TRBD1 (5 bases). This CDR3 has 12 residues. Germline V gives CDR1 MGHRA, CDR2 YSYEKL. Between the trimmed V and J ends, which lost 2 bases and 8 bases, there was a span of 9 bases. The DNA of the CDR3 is TGCGCCAGCAGCCAACAGGGCGTCGGCTACACCTTC. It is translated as CASSQQGVGYTF.

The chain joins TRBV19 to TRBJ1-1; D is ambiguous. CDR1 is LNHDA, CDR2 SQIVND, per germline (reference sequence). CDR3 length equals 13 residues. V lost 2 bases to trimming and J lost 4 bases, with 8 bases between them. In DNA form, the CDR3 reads TGTGCCAGTAGTATAACACCACGCACTGAAGCTTTCTTT. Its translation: CASSITPRTEAFF.

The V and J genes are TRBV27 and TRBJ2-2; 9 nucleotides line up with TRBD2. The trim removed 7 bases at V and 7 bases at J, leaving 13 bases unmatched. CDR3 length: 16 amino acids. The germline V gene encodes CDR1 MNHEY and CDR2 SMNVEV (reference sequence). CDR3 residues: CASMGFGAGGLGELFF. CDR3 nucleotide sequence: TGTGCCAGCATGGGTTTCGGCGCGGGGGGGCTCGGGGAGCTGTTTTTT.